These 2 T cell receptor beta chains originate from one sample sequenced in a study of beta chain features in type 1 diabetes. Findings and limits, study-wide: All four CD4+ subsets of Type 1 diabetes patients contained TCRB CDR3s that were moderately but significantly shorter.

Investigators reverse transcribed all isolated RNA, so they sequenced expressed TCRB transcripts. The table came from immunoSEQ multiplex PCR; TCRdb's copy has only in-frame clones and leaves some out. Of 250,000 to 350,000 clones listed, roughly an eighth are singletons. Their recognized antigens are unknown. The sample taken for sequencing was naive CD4+ T cells from blood. These receptors all come from a man in his thirties or forties with type 1 diabetes.

In its sample, this clone was seen a few times. J is TRBJ1-1 and V is TRBV29-1, with D perhaps TRBD1 (5 bases). Trimming left V 7 bases short and J 5 bases short, with 20 bases between. The CDR3 has 14 amino acids. CDR1 SQVTM and CDR2 ANQGSEA come from the germline V gene. This CDR3 reads CSAQVVEGRTEAFF. CDR3 nucleotides: TGCAGCGCCCAGGTGGTGGAGGGGAGGACTGAAGCTTTCTTT.

This clone was counted between two and nine times. The chain couples TRBV7-2 to TRBJ2-3; the D is unclear. Germline values: CDR1 SGHTA, CDR2 FQGNSA. Trimming stripped 5 bases from V and 2 bases from J, with 8 bases between. There are 13 residues in the CDR3. The CDR3 loop is CASSRENTDTQYF. In nucleotides, the CDR3 is TGTGCCAGCAGCCGCGAGAACACAGATACGCAGTATTTT.